One sample yielded the 7 T cell receptor beta chains listed below, sequenced in a study of T cell repertoires in cytomegalovirus infection. MiXCR was run by TCRdb on the reads, yielding one entry per CDR3 protein. The sample lists 200,000 to 300,000 distinct CDR3 sequences; about an eighth were seen once. Sequenced input: PBMCs. The origin of the receptors is a human donor in good health (CMV status not recorded). Some clones in this sample may be carry-over from other donors' samples.

The chain has TRBV25-1 and TRBJ2-6, with D possibly matching TRBD2 (6 bases). Looked up from germline, CDR1 is MGHDK and CDR2 is SYGVNS. V gave up 5 bases and J gave up 0 bases, with 20 bases separating them. CDR3 length: 19 amino acids. The CDR3 region has the DNA TGTGCCAGCAGTTCCACCGCGGGACTCCGCTCCTCTGGGGCCAACGTCCTGACTTTC. It yields the protein CASSSTAGLRSSGANVLTF.

A single count supports this clonotype. The chain recombines TRBV14 with TRBJ1-1; tentative D call: TRBD1 (5 bases). The CDR3 extends over 16 amino acids. The ends were cut back, 4 bases at V and 1 base at J, with 16 bases in the middle. Germline-derived CDR1 and CDR2 are SGHDN and FVKESK. The DNA for the CDR3 is TGTGCCAGCAGCCGGGGCGGGGCCGGTAAGAACACTGAAGCTTTCTTT. This translates into CASSRGGAGKNTEAFF.

This clonotype was seen a handful of times. The chain couples TRBV4-1 to TRBJ2-6, with 10 bases that match TRBD1. In germline, CDR1 is MGHRA, CDR2 YSYEKL. This CDR3 has 19 residues. J was trimmed by 1 base and V by 1 base; bases with no gene match: 7. CDR3 bases: TGCGCCAGCAGCCAAGTCTCCGGGACAGGGGATTCTGGGGCCAACGTCCTGACTTTC. Translation gives CASSQVSGTGDSGANVLTF.

The chain combines TRBV4-1 with TRBJ2-2, with D perhaps matching TRBD2 (6 bases). CDR1 is MGHRA, CDR2 YSYEKL, per germline. CDR3 length: 16 amino acids. The ends were cut back, 0 bases at V and 4 bases at J, with 12 bases in the middle. The CDR3 here is CASSQDFGSVTGELFF. The CDR3 DNA reads as TGCGCCAGCAGCCAAGACTTCGGGAGCGTCACCGGGGAGCTGTTTTTT.

This clonotype was counted ten times or more. The CDR3 region is CASRKGVNQPQHF. The CDR3 DNA reads TGTGCCAGCCGAAAGGGGGTCAATCAGCCCCAGCATTTT. The chain recombines TRBV28 with TRBJ1-5; the D gene is possibly TRBD1 (6 bases). The CDR3 covers 13 residues. Trimming took off 8 bases at V and 3 bases at J, with 11 bases between the two ends. Germline assignment: CDR1 MDHEN and CDR2 SYDVKM.

The rearrangement links TRBV20-1 to TRBJ1-5, with D perhaps matching TRBD1 (6 bases). Germline CDR1 is DFQATT and CDR2 is SNEGSKA (reference sequence). The CDR3 loop spans 12 amino acids. This chain's CDR3 is CGARQVNQPQHF. CDR3 bases: TGCGGCGCCCGACAGGTCAATCAGCCCCAGCATTTT.

The table lists this clonotype with a few counts. This chain uses TRBV11-2 with TRBJ2-5, with TRBD2 matching over 7 bases. Germline V CDR1 and CDR2: SGHAT, FQNNGV. With V trimmed by 4 bases and J by 0 bases, 5 bases remained unmatched. The CDR3 extends over 15 amino acids. CDR3 protein: CASSSFAGDQETQYF. CDR3 DNA: TGTGCCAGCAGCTCCTTTGCGGGAGACCAAGAGACCCAGTACTTC.